This is a list of T cell receptor beta chains from one sample in a study of prognosis after radiotherapy for stage I lung cancer. TCRdb reprocessed the multiplex PCR reads with MiXCR, giving one entry per CDR3 protein. The sample holds approximately 22,000 distinct CDR3 sequences, about 40% seen once. The input for sequencing was PBMCs, taken before or after stereotactic body radiation therapy (not recorded which). Receptor source: a donor of 50 years or more with non-small cell lung cancer. CDR3s include the opening cysteine and the closing phenylalanine or tryptophan. A D gene is named only where the DNA matches it firmly. Clone size, where shown, is once, few, many, or a class for clones that have expanded.

d_gene	v_gene	j_gene	abundance	CDR3nt	CDR3aa
.	TRBV15	TRBJ2-7	.	TGTGCCACCAGCAAGGGGGGGGTGGCGGAGCAGTACTTC	CATSKGGVAEQYF
TRBD1	TRBV2	TRBJ1-4	many	TGTGCCAGCAGTGCCTACCGGGACAGTTGGGAAAAACTGTTTTTT	CASSAYRDSWEKLFF
TRBD2	TRBV15	TRBJ2-3	many	TGTGCCACCAGCAGCGGGATCCGGGGGGGGCGGACAGATACGCAGTATTTT	CATSSGIRGGRTDTQYF
.	TRBV7-8	TRBJ1-2	.	TGTGCCAGCAGCTTAACTATAGACAGTCCCGGGGGCTACACCTTC	CASSLTIDSPGGYTF
.	TRBV6-4	TRBJ2-5	many	TGTGCCAGCAGTTACTCTTACGATGCCCTACAAGAGACCCAGTACTTC	CASSYSYDALQETQYF
TRBD2	TRBV27	TRBJ2-7	medium-sized	TGTGCCAGCAGCCCGGGACTAGCGTACGAGCAGTACTTC	CASSPGLAYEQYF
TRBD1	TRBV6-5	TRBJ2-7	medium-sized	TGTGCCAGCAGTTACTCTGGCGGACTTGGGACAGGGAGGTCCTACGAGCAGTACTTC	CASSYSGGLGTGRSYEQYF
.	TRBV6-1	TRBJ2-7	medium-sized	TGTGCCAGCTACCTCTTGGGCGAGCAGTACTTC	CASYLLGEQYF
.	TRBV12-3/TRBV12-4	TRBJ2-1	many	TGTGCCAGCAGTTCCGAGTACTGGCCCCGGACCTACAATGAGCAGTTCTTC	CASSSEYWPRTYNEQFF
.	TRBV10-2	TRBJ2-7	many	TGCGCCAGCAGTGTCACAGAAAACGGCGAGCAGTACTTC	CASSVTENGEQYF
.	TRBV6-2/TRBV6-3	TRBJ1-1	many	TGTGCCAGCAGTAACGGGGGATCGAACACTGAAGCTTTCTTT	CASSNGGSNTEAFF
.	TRBV6-1	TRBJ1-2	medium-sized	TGTGCCAGCAGTCCCTATGGCTACACCTTC	CASSPYGYTF
.	TRBV20-1	TRBJ2-1	many	TGCAGTGCTAGAGATCTCAGGGGCCACTCCTACAATGAGCAGTTCTTC	CSARDLRGHSYNEQFF
.	TRBV13	TRBJ2-7	many	TGTGCCAGCAGCATTAGCGGCGAGCAGTACTTC	CASSISGEQYF
TRBD1	TRBV20-1	TRBJ2-1	many	TGCAGTGCTAGCAGGGGGCGCTACAATGAGCAGTTCTTC	CSASRGRYNEQFF
TRBD2	TRBV20-1	TRBJ2-3	.	TGCAGTGCTAGAGGGTTGGCGGGAGGTAGGAGGGATACGCAGTATTTT	CSARGLAGGRRDTQYF
TRBD2	TRBV27	TRBJ2-7	many	TGTGCCAGCAGTCGTGGACTAGCCTACGAGCAGTACTTC	CASSRGLAYEQYF
TRBD1	TRBV6-1	TRBJ1-2	medium-sized	TGTGCCAGCAGGACCACAGGGGGCGTGAGAGGCTACACCTTC	CASRTTGGVRGYTF
.	TRBV28	TRBJ1-6	.	TGTGCCAGCAGTTCTCCAGGGACCCCTTCAGGCCTCCACTTT	CASSSPGTPSGLHF
TRBD2	TRBV24-1	TRBJ2-1	many	TGTGCCACCAGTGATAGGACTAGCGGGAGGGCCAGGAATGAGCAGTTCTTC	CATSDRTSGRARNEQFF
.	TRBV28	TRBJ2-7	once	TGTGCCAGCAAATATAGCTGTCCCGCCTACGAGCAGTACTTC	CASKYSCPAYEQYF
.	TRBV25-1	TRBJ2-7	many	TGTGCCAGCAGTGAAGCAAGGCAGTACTTC	CASSEARQYF
.	TRBV5-4	TRBJ2-7	.	TGTGCCAGCAGCTTGGATATGGGAGGACGGTACGAGCAGTACTTC	CASSLDMGGRYEQYF
.	TRBV5-1	TRBJ2-7	many	TGCGCCAGCAGCTCCGCCGGGACGGGCTCCTACGAGCAGTACTTC	CASSSAGTGSYEQYF
.	TRBV15	TRBJ1-4	.	TGTGCCACCAGCAGATCAACTAATGAAAAACTGTTTTTT	CATSRSTNEKLFF
.	TRBV12-3/TRBV12-4	TRBJ2-2	.	TGTGCCAGCAGTTTGATGCTTGAGTATTTCACCGGGGAGCTGTTTTTT	CASSLMLEYFTGELFF
.	TRBV6-1	TRBJ1-5	medium-sized	TGTGCCAGCAGGGGGGGTATAAATCAGCCCCAGCATTTT	CASRGGINQPQHF
.	TRBV12-3/TRBV12-4	TRBJ1-2	.	TGTGCCAGCAGTTTAGATAACAGGGTGGGGGGCTACACCTTC	CASSLDNRVGGYTF
TRBD2	TRBV29-1	TRBJ2-1	many	TGCAGCGTGCAGGGACTAGCGGGTTACAATGAGCAGTTCTTC	CSVQGLAGYNEQFF
.	TRBV6-1	TRBJ2-4	many	TGTGCCAGCAGTGATACAGGACCTCGCGGCATTCAGTACTTC	CASSDTGPRGIQYF
.	TRBV20-1	TRBJ2-3	.	TGCAGTGCTAGTTCGCCTCTAAGGAGCACAGATACGCAGTATTTT	CSASSPLRSTDTQYF
TRBD1	TRBV19	TRBJ2-7	large	TGTGCCAGTAGTGTCGCAGGGGGCGCGGGCTACGAGCAGTACTTC	CASSVAGGAGYEQYF
.	TRBV3-1	TRBJ2-1	many	TGTGCCAGCAGCCCCGGGGGGAGGGGGAGTGAGCAGTTCTTC	CASSPGGRGSEQFF
TRBD1	TRBV5-1	TRBJ2-7	.	TGCGCCAGCAGCTCCAACGGGACAGGGGACGAGCAGTACTTC	CASSSNGTGDEQYF
.	TRBV7-2	TRBJ1-3	many	TGTGCCAGCAGCTCCGACCGAAGCCGAAACACCATATATTTT	CASSSDRSRNTIYF
.	TRBV15	TRBJ2-5	many	TGTGCCACCAGCAGAGATCAGAGGGAGACCCAGTACTTC	CATSRDQRETQYF
TRBD1	TRBV7-8	TRBJ2-7	.	TGTGCCAGCAGCCCCCGGGACAGGGGTCGGAGGTGCGAGCAGTACTTC	CASSPRDRGRRCEQYF
TRBD1	TRBV19	TRBJ1-1	many	TGTGCCAGTAGTATGGGAATCGGGACAGGGAAGGAAGCTTTCTTT	CASSMGIGTGKEAFF
.	TRBV2	TRBJ1-2	many	TGTGCCAGCAGCCGGGGGCAAGGCTATGGCTACACCTTC	CASSRGQGYGYTF
.	TRBV5-8	TRBJ1-2	many	TGTGCCAGCAGCTTGAGAGCTGTTGACTATGGCTACACCTTC	CASSLRAVDYGYTF
.	TRBV20-1	TRBJ1-4	many	TGCAGTGCTAGAGATCGGAGGGGTTGGGATGAAAAACTGTTTTTT	CSARDRRGWDEKLFF
TRBD1	TRBV7-2	TRBJ2-7	many	TGTGCGAGTCTAGGACAGGGCCACAACGGGCTCTACGAGCAGTACTTC	CASLGQGHNGLYEQYF
.	TRBV15	TRBJ2-3	medium-sized	TGTGCCACCAGCAAGAATGGGGGTAGCACAGATACGCAGTATTTT	CATSKNGGSTDTQYF
.	TRBV28	TRBJ2-2	medium-sized	TGTGCCAGCACCAAGTGGGACGGGGAGCTGTTTTTT	CASTKWDGELFF
TRBD2	TRBV6-5	TRBJ2-3	.	TGTGCCAGAAGTTACCTAACTAGCGGGAGGGAGGATACGCAGTATTTT	CARSYLTSGREDTQYF
.	TRBV2	TRBJ2-7	many	TGTGCCAGCAGTGAAGGTCTTCTAAGCGGGTTCTCCTACGAGCAGTACTTC	CASSEGLLSGFSYEQYF
.	TRBV5-5	TRBJ2-3	many	TGTGCCAGCAGCTTCAAGGGGGGCGGTAGCACAGATACGCAGTATTTT	CASSFKGGGSTDTQYF
.	TRBV24-1	TRBJ2-7	.	TGTGCCACCAGTTATTCCGCTCGAGGCTACGAGCAGTACTTC	CATSYSARGYEQYF
.	TRBV12-3/TRBV12-4	TRBJ2-7	.	TGTGCCAGCACCCCTACGGCAGGGTGTTCCTACGAGCAGTACTTC	CASTPTAGCSYEQYF
.	TRBV27	TRBJ2-1	.	TGTGCCAGCAGGGGGCGGGGTAGCTCCTACAATGAGCAGTTCTTC	CASRGRGSSYNEQFF
TRBD1	TRBV7-9	TRBJ1-6	many	TGTGCCAGCAGCTTCGGACAGGGATGGTCACCCCTCCACTTT	CASSFGQGWSPLHF
.	TRBV4-2	TRBJ2-1	many	TGTGCCAGCAGCCAAGTCACGGGGGCGAAGGCCTACAATGAGCAGTTCTTC	CASSQVTGAKAYNEQFF